This is a list of T cell receptor beta chains from one sample in a study of blood T cell repertoires in COVID-19. The table came from immunoSEQ multiplex PCR; TCRdb's copy has only in-frame clones and leaves some out. The sample holds 150,000 to 200,000 clones, about 85% seen once. The specimen sequenced was peripheral blood. The receptor set was obtained from a man aged 65 to 79 with active or convalescent COVID-19. CDR3s leave out the opening cysteine and the closing phenylalanine or tryptophan. For some rows the clone size is stated as once, few or many, or as a class when expanded; others skip it.

CDR3 protein	clone size	V gene	J gene	CDR3 length
ASSPGMRGPNNEQF	.	TRBV18	TRBJ2-1	14
ASSASAGGAYEQY	once	TRBV9	TRBJ2-7	13
ASSLVVSGGNTGELF	.	TRBV5-1	TRBJ2-2	15
ASSVGVAGNRQETQY	.	TRBV9	TRBJ2-5	15
ASSRRTGGGEKLF	few	TRBV7-9	TRBJ1-4	13
ASSLDLGQSYEQY	.	TRBV11-2	TRBJ2-7	13
ASSRQGSDTQY	.	TRBV3-1/TRBV3-2	TRBJ2-3	11
ASSQDMSSGSLVTQY	.	TRBV4-3	TRBJ2-5	15
ASSLGAGIYNEQF	once	TRBV7-2	TRBJ2-1	13
ASSYSRGFRGEPQH	.	TRBV6-2/TRBV6-3	TRBJ1-5	14
ASSQDQRTGIGYT	once	TRBV4-1	TRBJ1-2	13
ATSEGNQPQH	.	TRBV6-5	TRBJ1-5	10
ASMTSGPEKTQY	once	TRBV25-1	TRBJ2-5	12
AWSVLETQY	.	TRBV30	TRBJ2-5	9
ASTISSTGTLGSPLH	.	TRBV19	TRBJ1-6	15
ASSERLGTSTDTQY	.	TRBV2	TRBJ2-3	14
ASRLNRLNEQY	.	TRBV27	TRBJ2-7	11
SASVGRGQPQH	.	TRBV20-1	TRBJ1-5	11
ASSPHAGSSEQY	.	TRBV5-1	TRBJ2-7	12
ASRQGAPGNQPQH	.	TRBV19	TRBJ1-5	13
ASSSGSYNYGYT	.	TRBV28	TRBJ1-2	12
ASSKSTSGRGFRQF	.	TRBV21-1	TRBJ2-1	14
AISELAGDNEQF	once	TRBV10-3	TRBJ2-1	12
SATDSHNQPQH	.	TRBV20-1	TRBJ1-5	11
ASRRDRAQPQH	.	TRBV12-3/TRBV12-4	TRBJ1-5	11
ASRSGVGYEQY	.	TRBV6-6	TRBJ2-7	11
SVERGELF	.	TRBV20-1	TRBJ2-2	8
ASSHGGPAETQY	.	TRBV6-6	TRBJ2-5	12
ASSLYGQGMIEVNNEQF	.	TRBV5-1	TRBJ2-1	17
ATSTDRGLTGNTIY	.	TRBV15	TRBJ1-3	14
ASSSQTGGANEKLF	.	TRBV7-2	TRBJ1-4	14
ASSPGHLYEQY	.	TRBV14	TRBJ2-7	11
ASSQIGSGTGRSPLH	.	TRBV3-1/TRBV3-2	TRBJ1-6	15
ASSSTGATPLH	.	TRBV3-1/TRBV3-2	TRBJ1-6	11
SVYSLSSYNEQF	.	TRBV29-1	TRBJ2-1	12
ASSSQGNHGYT	.	TRBV7-8	TRBJ1-2	11
ASSFGSGNTIY	once	TRBV12-3/TRBV12-4	TRBJ1-3	11
ASSFRLAGDLFYEQY	.	TRBV5-6	TRBJ2-7	15
ASSLTGTLYNEQF	.	TRBV7-9	TRBJ2-1	13
ASSSQAGGLGTQY	.	TRBV10-2	TRBJ2-3	13
ASSETGVGGRPQH	.	TRBV25-1	TRBJ1-5	13
ASRGGQFYNEQF	.	TRBV19	TRBJ2-1	12
ASSPGGEDTQY	.	TRBV6-5	TRBJ2-3	11
ASSLPGGSETQY	.	TRBV5-4	TRBJ2-5	12
ASSSLQGTEAF	.	TRBV10-2	TRBJ1-1	11